The next 5 T cell receptor beta chains were all read from a single sample in a study of PD-L1 blockade in urothelial cancer. Assay used: immunoSEQ multiplex PCR; TCRdb lists only in-frame clones, some missing. Among about 53,000 clones listed, around 85% were seen once. Time point here: pretreatment peripheral blood. The input for sequencing was PBMCs, taken around atezolizumab (anti-PD-L1) treatment. The receptors shown here come from a woman aged 55-70 years with urothelial cancer.

This chain joins TRBV28 and TRBJ2-2; TRBD1 agrees at 8 bases. Germline-derived CDR1 and CDR2 are MDHEN and SYDVKM. Trimming removed 6 bases from V and 8 bases from J; junction bases left unmatched: 11. The CDR3 is 15 amino acids. The CDR3 loop reads CASSSRTGSIGELFF. Written as DNA, the CDR3 is TGTGCCAGCAGCTCCCGGACAGGGAGTATTGGGGAGCTGTTTTTT.

The chain carries TRBV7-7 and TRBJ2-7; a possible D gene is TRBD2 (6 bases). V dropped 5 bases and J dropped 6 bases, with 17 bases sitting between them. The CDR3 is made up of 14 amino acids. Germline lookup yields CDR1 SSHAT and CDR2 FNYEAQ (reference sequence). The CDR3 spells CASSETHRGSEQYF. The DNA of the CDR3 is TGTGCCAGCAGCGAAACACACCGGGGGTCCGAGCAGTACTTC.

V gene TRBV28 combines with J gene TRBJ2-2, with TRBD1 as a possible D gene (5 bases). V was cut by 7 bases and J by 4 bases, with 22 bases left in between. The germline V gene encodes CDR1 MDHEN and CDR2 SYDVKM. The CDR3 runs to 17 residues. The CDR3 here is CASIPGPETYSTGELFF. The CDR3 nucleotides read TGTGCCAGCATTCCAGGGCCCGAAACATACAGCACCGGGGAGCTGTTTTTT.

This clone appeared a single time. This rearrangement joins TRBV11-2 to TRBJ1-2; TRBD1 matches 8 bases. The CDR3 runs to 16 residues. Germline V gene data show CDR1 as SGHAT and CDR2 as FQNNGV. V shed 1 base, J shed 4 bases, and the junction held 8 bases outside the gene matches. CDR3 amino acids: CASSLVTGQGPYGYTF. The CDR3 DNA follows: TGTGCCAGCAGCTTAGTGACAGGACAGGGACCCTATGGCTACACCTTC.

This chain joins TRBV6-6 and TRBJ1-2; 9 bases agree with TRBD1. Trimming took 4 bases from V and 9 from J; bases not matched to a gene: 6. This CDR3 comprises 13 residues. Germline loops: CDR1 MNHNY, CDR2 SVGAGI (reference sequence). CDR3 sequence: CASSSLGTGSYTF. The CDR3 DNA reads TGTGCCAGCAGTTCCCTCGGGACAGGGAGCTACACCTTC.